This T cell receptor (beta chain) was identified during a study of cytomegalovirus exposure and HLA in healthy donors. 13 Jbeta primers and 60 Vbeta primers were used for the PCR. TCRdb's table, derived via immunoSEQ multiplex PCR, lists solely in-frame clones and lacks some. Of around 200,000 clones listed, about 59% were seen once; the top ten hold roughly 2.9%. The length of the CDR3 is 15 residues. V trimming: 4 bases; J trimming: 8 bases; junction bases outside the gene matches: 9. Per the germline V gene, CDR1 is ENHRY and CDR2 is SYGVKD. This clone was counted once. Sequenced sample: PBMCs. This clonotype was obtained from a man aged 35-49 years in good health and CMV-seronegative. V gene TRBV10-3 combines with J gene TRBJ2-1; 9 bases are shared with TRBD2. CDR3: CAISGIAGVVDEQFF. CDR3 sequence (DNA): TGTGCCATCAGTGGAATAGCGGGAGTGGTCGATGAGCAGTTCTTC.